These 19 T cell receptor beta chains share one sample of origin, sequenced in a study of cytomegalovirus exposure and HLA in healthy donors. It was with 60 Vbeta and 13 Jbeta primers that the PCR ran. Assay used: immunoSEQ multiplex PCR; TCRdb lists only in-frame clones, some missing. The sample contains 40,000 to 45,000 clones, 60% to 85% of which appear only once. The sample taken for sequencing was PBMCs. Receptors were obtained from a man between 25 and 39 years old in good health and CMV-seronegative.

This clone was detected a few times. The chain uses TRBV6-4 and TRBJ1-4; 8 positions agree with TRBD1. The CDR3 runs to 19 residues. The junction had 16 bases not matched to a gene; V was cut back by 0 bases and J by 7 bases. Germline lookup yields CDR1 MRHNA and CDR2 SNTAGT. The CDR3 DNA reads TGTGCCAGCAGTGACTCTTTTCGAGCCAGGGGGCGCTCGGGTGAAAAACTGTTTTTT. It is translated as CASSDSFRARGRSGEKLFF.

V is TRBV5-1 and J is TRBJ2-3; 12 nucleotides match TRBD2. The germline gives CDR1 SGHRS, CDR2 YFSETQ. The CDR3 is made up of 15 amino acids. Trimming took 3 bases from V and 3 from J; bases not matched to a gene: 2. CDR3 loop: CASSSSGRGTDTQYF. The CDR3 bases are TGCGCCAGCAGCTCTAGCGGGAGGGGTACAGATACGCAGTATTTT.

This clone was counted once. V usage is TRBV7-9 and J usage is TRBJ2-7; possible D gene TRBD2, 6 bases. Germline V gene lookup returns CDR1 SEHNR and CDR2 FQNEAQ (reference sequence). The V end lost 4 bases, the J end lost 1 base, and 14 bases lay between the germline ends. The CDR3 sequence is 15 residues long. CDR3 sequence (DNA): TGTGCCAGCAGCTCAAGAACTGGGGGGTCCTACGAGCAGTACTTC. This sequence encodes CASSSRTGGSYEQYF.

This chain joins TRBV11-2 and TRBJ2-1, with TRBD2 as a possible D gene (7 bases). Between the trimmed V and J ends, which lost 3 bases and 8 bases, there was a span of 17 bases. The germline CDR1 and CDR2 sequences are SGHAT and FQNNGV. The CDR3 extends over 15 amino acids. In nucleotides, the CDR3 is TGTGCCAGCAGCTTGGGGGGGCTACTTCTGGATGAGCAGTTCTTC. This gives the protein CASSLGGLLLDEQFF.

This clone appeared a few times. The chain uses TRBV4-1 and TRBJ1-4; D possibly corresponds to TRBD1 (6 bases). This CDR3 has 14 residues. Trimming removed 4 bases at V and 2 bases at J, with 8 bases between. The germline CDR1 and CDR2 sequences are MGHRA and YSYEKL. The CDR3: CASSLGQTNEKLFF. The CDR3, as DNA: TGCGCCAGCAGCCTCGGACAGACTAATGAAAAACTGTTTTTT.

A few counts support this clone. V usage is TRBV2 and J usage is TRBJ2-2; TRBD1 agrees at 7 bases. Unmatched junction bases numbered 5, after V lost 4 bases and J lost 0 bases. The CDR3 is 16 amino acids. Per the germline V gene, CDR1 is SNHLY and CDR2 is FYNNEI. CDR3 nucleotides: TGTGCCAGCAGTGCCGACAGGGTCGCGAACACCGGGGAGCTGTTTTTT. Translation gives CASSADRVANTGELFF.

This chain connects TRBV15 to TRBJ2-5; D may be TRBD2 (6 bases). The germline CDR1 and CDR2 sequences are LNHNV and YYDKDF (reference sequence). The CDR3 runs 15 residues. V lost 0 bases and J lost 4, with 12 bases in between. CDR3 nucleotides: TGTGCCACCAGCAGAGACCCGGGGAGGTCAGAGACCCAGTACTTC. Protein sequence: CATSRDPGRSETQYF.

This chain links TRBV29-1 with TRBJ1-5; D possibly corresponds to TRBD1 (5 bases). Trimming shortened V by 4 bases and J by 0 bases, and 13 bases separated the two germline ends. The CDR3 runs 15 residues. The germline V gene has CDR1 SQVTM and CDR2 ANQGSEA. CDR3 amino acids: CSVGGGLNSNQPQHF. In nucleotides, the CDR3 is TGCAGCGTTGGCGGGGGGTTAAATAGCAATCAGCCCCAGCATTTT.

The V and J genes are TRBV27 and TRBJ2-1; 8 positions match TRBD1. Germline lookup yields CDR1 MNHEY and CDR2 SMNVEV (reference sequence). V gave up 8 bases and J gave up 5 bases; unmatched junction bases: 14. CDR3 length equals 16 residues. CDR3 DNA sequence: TGTGCCAGCTACCCCCGTTGGGGACAGGCAAACAATGAGCAGTTCTTC. Translation: CASYPRWGQANNEQFF.

The chain joins TRBV28 to TRBJ1-1; tentative D call: TRBD1 (6 bases). The CDR3 has 15 amino acids. V was clipped by 4 bases and J by 1 base, with 13 bases between them. Germline loops: CDR1 MDHEN, CDR2 SYDVKM. CDR3 amino acids: CASSSSRGWNTEAFF. CDR3 nucleotides: TGTGCCAGCAGTTCCTCCAGGGGCTGGAACACTGAAGCTTTCTTT.

The chain recombines TRBV30 with TRBJ1-1, with 11 bases identical to TRBD1. Germline V gives CDR1 GTSNPN, CDR2 SVGIG (reference sequence). The CDR3 is 14 amino acids. Trimming at V came to 2 bases and at J to 11 bases, leaving 10 bases not matched to a gene. The CDR3 protein is CAWSLGTGGRSAFF. The DNA of the CDR3 is TGTGCCTGGAGTCTCGGGACAGGGGGTAGGTCGGCTTTCTTT.

The chain couples TRBV9 to TRBJ2-7; maybe TRBD1 (5 bases). From germline, CDR1 is SGDLS and CDR2 YYNGEE. The CDR3 covers 15 residues. The V end was cut by 4 bases, the J end by 2 bases, with 16 bases between. DNA for the CDR3: TGTGCCAGCAGCCGAGCCGACAGCAAAACCTACGAGCAGTACTTC. Amino acid sequence: CASSRADSKTYEQYF.

In nucleotides, the CDR3 is TGTGCCAGCAGCCGGGACAGGGGGCAACAGGGCTACACCTTC. Protein product: CASSRDRGQQGYTF. This sequence joins TRBV6-6 and TRBJ1-2; 12 positions agree with TRBD1. This CDR3 spans 14 amino acids. The germline gives CDR1 MNHNY, CDR2 SVGAGI (reference sequence). The V gene end was trimmed by 6 bases and the J gene end by 8 bases; junction bases not matched to a gene: 7.

CDR3 loop: CSVGQAPYEQYF. Written as DNA, the CDR3 is TGCAGCGTTGGACAGGCCCCCTACGAGCAGTACTTC. The J gene is TRBJ2-7, the V gene TRBV29-1; D possibly corresponds to TRBD1 (6 bases). The V end was cut by 4 bases, the J end by 2 bases, with 9 bases between. This CDR3 spans 12 amino acids. Per germline, CDR1 SQVTM and CDR2 ANQGSEA.

The chain uses TRBV4-2 and TRBJ2-2, with TRBD2 identical over 7 bases. With V trimmed by 0 bases and J by 3 bases, 1 base remained unmatched. The CDR3 has 15 amino acids. CDR1 is LGHNA and CDR2 is YNFKEQ in the germline V gene. The CDR3 region is CASSQETSDTGELFF. The DNA of the CDR3 is TGTGCCAGCAGCCAAGAAACTAGCGACACCGGGGAGCTGTTTTTT.

This clone appeared a single time. The V and J genes are TRBV10-1 and TRBJ2-1, with TRBD1 matching 8 bases. Trimming took 6 bases from V and 10 from J; bases not matched to a gene: 2. Germline V lookup: CDR1 WNHNN, CDR2 SYGVQD (reference sequence). The length of the CDR3 is 11 residues. This CDR3 reads CASSRTGEQFF. The CDR3 bases are TGCGCCAGCAGCCGGACAGGGGAGCAGTTCTTC.

This sequence joins TRBV19 and TRBJ1-5; D unclear. Between the trimmed V and J ends, which lost 6 bases and 4 bases, there was a span of 19 bases. This CDR3 has 16 amino acids. The V gene's germline CDR1 is LNHDA and CDR2 SQIVND (reference sequence). The CDR3 is CASRTNAMDLNQPQHF. The DNA for the CDR3 is TGTGCCAGTAGGACTAACGCAATGGATCTGAATCAGCCCCAGCATTTT.

In this sample, this clone turned up once. The chain carries TRBV29-1 and TRBJ2-2; TRBD1 agrees at 9 bases. V lost 2 bases to trimming and J lost 4 bases; unmatched junction nucleotides: 8. CDR1 SQVTM and CDR2 ANQGSEA come from the germline V gene. The CDR3 covers 16 residues. The CDR3 here is CSVEPRGQGSTGELFF. The DNA for the CDR3 is TGCAGCGTTGAACCTAGGGGACAGGGTTCCACCGGGGAGCTGTTTTTT.

For the CDR3, the DNA is TGTGCCAGTAGTAGCGGGAGGAGCCCAGATACGCAGTATTTT. Translated, it gives CASSSGRSPDTQYF. The genes are TRBV19 and TRBJ2-3; the match to TRBD2 covers 8 bases. Per germline, CDR1 LNHDA and CDR2 SQIVND (reference sequence). This CDR3 spans 14 amino acids. The ends lost 4 bases at V and 4 bases at J; junction bases unmatched: 4. The full variable domain, its missing parts supplied by reference TRBV19 and TRBJ2-3, is DGGITQSPKYLFRKEGQNVTLSCEQNLNHDAMYWYRQDPGQGLRLIYYSQIVNDFQKGDIAEGYSVSREKKESFPLTVTSAQKNPTAFYLCASSSGRSPDTQYFGPGTRLTVL.